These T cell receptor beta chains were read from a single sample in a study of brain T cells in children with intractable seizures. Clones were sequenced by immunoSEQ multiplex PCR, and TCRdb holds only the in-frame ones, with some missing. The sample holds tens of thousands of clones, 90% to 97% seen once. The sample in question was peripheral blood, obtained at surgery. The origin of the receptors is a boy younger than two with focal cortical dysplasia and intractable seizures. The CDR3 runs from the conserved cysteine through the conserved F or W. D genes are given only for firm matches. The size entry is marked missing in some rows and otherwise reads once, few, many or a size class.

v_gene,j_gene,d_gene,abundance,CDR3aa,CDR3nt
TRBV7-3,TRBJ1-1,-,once,CASSLAGGRTEAFF,TGTGCCAGCAGCTTAGCGGGGGGACGGACCGAAGCTTTCTTT
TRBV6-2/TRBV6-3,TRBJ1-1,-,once,CASSYPSGGLETEAFF,TGTGCCAGCAGTTACCCATCGGGGGGGCTAGAGACTGAAGCTTTCTTT
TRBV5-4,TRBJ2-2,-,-,CASSRAGTTGELFF,TGTGCCAGCAGCCGTGCAGGGACCACCGGGGAGCTGTTTTTT
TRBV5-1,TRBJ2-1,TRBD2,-,CASSLARGLADHGSSYNEQFF,TGCGCCAGCAGCTTGGCTCGAGGACTAGCGGACCATGGTAGCTCCTACAATGAGCAGTTCTTC
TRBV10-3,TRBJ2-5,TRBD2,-,CAIRDGVAGGFETQYF,TGTGCCATCAGGGACGGGGTTGCGGGGGGCTTCGAGACCCAGTACTTC
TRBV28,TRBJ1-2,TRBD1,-,CASSLSGGNYGYTF,TGTGCCAGCAGTTTATCAGGGGGGAACTATGGCTACACCTTC
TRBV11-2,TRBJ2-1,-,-,CASSSGVGVEQFF,TGTGCCAGCAGCTCGGGGGTGGGGGTTGAGCAGTTCTTC
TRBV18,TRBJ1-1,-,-,CASSTEVTSEAFF,TGTGCCAGCTCAACCGAGGTTACCTCTGAAGCTTTCTTT
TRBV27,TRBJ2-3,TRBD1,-,CASSWDRGTDTQYF,TGTGCCAGCAGTTGGGACAGGGGCACAGATACGCAGTATTTT
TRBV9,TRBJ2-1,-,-,CASSVVGATVSYNEQFF,TGTGCCAGCAGCGTAGTTGGGGCTACTGTCTCCTACAATGAGCAGTTCTTC
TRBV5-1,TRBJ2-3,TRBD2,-,CASSLAISGSFTDTQYF,TGCGCCAGCAGCTTGGCGATTAGCGGGTCTTTCACAGATACGCAGTATTTT
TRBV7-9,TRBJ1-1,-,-,CASSLVTVNTEAFF,TGTGCCAGCAGCTTAGTGACAGTGAACACTGAAGCTTTCTTT